This T cell receptor (beta chain) was identified during a study of molecular identifiers for immune sequencing clone quantification. General observations from the study: Barcode collisions between identical TCR molecules could shrink estimates of highly expanded clone sizes. In CMV-specific effectors, clones above 20 copies held over 99% of molecules; naive, under 1%.

This CDR3 is 15 amino acids long. Germline V gene data show CDR1 as DFQATT and CDR2 as SNEGSKA (reference sequence). The V and J ends lost 1 base and 1 base respectively, with 10 bases between them. This clonotype was recorded a few times. Its antigen is not known. Libraries for naive CD8 T cells, which were made from roughly 18,000 to 920,000 sorted cells, drew on 10%, 30% or 50% of the RNA. Sorting was used to obtain naive CD8 T cells (CD8+CD4-CCR7+CD45RA+). One entry per CDR3 protein, called by TCRdb with MiXCR from the PCR reads. In the table there are around 460,000 distinct CDR3 sequences, about a quarter of which are singletons.

The receptor's source is a human donor in good health. Some libraries in this study had Jurkat cell RNA spiked in. Sequencing was carried out using naive CD8+ T cells from blood, with Jurkat cell RNA spiked in. The subset here: FACS-sorted CD8+CD4-CCR7+CD45RA+ naive T cells. V and J are TRBV20-1 and TRBJ2-2, with D perhaps matching TRBD2 (6 bases). The CDR3 region is CSARGRDENTGELFF. The CDR3 DNA follows: TGCAGTGCTAGAGGGCGGGATGAGAACACCGGGGAGCTGTTTTTT.